These 19 T cell receptor beta chains came from one sample sequenced in a study of T cell changes during pregnancy in multiple sclerosis. Assay: immunoSEQ multiplex PCR; the TCRdb copy retains only in-frame clones and omits some. Of 70,000 to 75,000 clones listed, more than 85% are singletons. The specimen was peripheral blood, collected before pregnancy. These receptor sequences come from a female donor with multiple sclerosis, enrolled in a pregnancy study.

This clone was detected once. The J gene is TRBJ1-1, the V gene TRBV18, with D perhaps TRBD1 (5 bases). Germline V gene lookup returns CDR1 KGHSH and CDR2 LQKENI. Trimming left V 5 bases short and J 0 bases short, with 13 bases between. The CDR3 is 15 amino acids. The CDR3 DNA follows: TGTGCCAGCTCAATCAACCGGGGGGTGAACACTGAAGCTTTCTTT. Translating gives CASSINRGVNTEAFF.

This rearrangement joins TRBV7-8 to TRBJ1-5; D is possibly TRBD1 (5 bases). The CDR3 spans 15 residues. The V end was cut by 2 bases, the J end by 3 bases, with 11 bases between. From germline, CDR1 is SGHVS and CDR2 FQNEAQ. The DNA of the CDR3 is TGTGCCAGCAGCTTAAGGGCACAGGACAATCAGCCCCAGCATTTT. It encodes CASSLRAQDNQPQHF.

The chain has TRBV27 and TRBJ2-7, with 12 bases fitting TRBD2. Germline V gene data show CDR1 as MNHEY and CDR2 as SMNVEV (reference sequence). The V segment lost 4 bases and the J segment 9 bases; nucleotides outside the gene matches: 13. This CDR3 comprises 16 residues. CDR3 protein: CASSSTSSGRVLGQYF. Written as DNA, the CDR3 is TGTGCCAGCAGTTCCACATCTAGCGGGAGGGTACTCGGGCAGTACTTC.

The J gene is TRBJ2-2, the V gene TRBV2; D may be TRBD1 (6 bases). V lost 6 bases and J 0 bases, leaving 11 bases between the germline ends. Germline V gives CDR1 SNHLY, CDR2 FYNNEI. CDR3 length equals 15 residues. CDR3 sequence: CASSMTGANTGELFF. The CDR3 bases are TGTGCCAGCAGCATGACAGGCGCGAACACCGGGGAGCTGTTTTTT.

The genes are TRBV7-3 and TRBJ1-3; 7 bases are shared with TRBD1. The junction had 6 bases not matched to a gene; V was cut back by 5 bases and J by 2 bases. From germline, CDR1 is SGHTA and CDR2 FQGTGA. This CDR3 spans 15 amino acids. CDR3 in DNA: TGTGCCAGCAGCCCCGGCCAGGGGGCTGGAAACACCATATATTTT. Protein sequence: CASSPGQGAGNTIYF.

This rearrangement joins TRBV5-1 to TRBJ2-1, with 7 positions matching TRBD2. The CDR3 consists of 15 residues. The trim removed 5 bases at V and 5 bases at J, leaving 10 bases unmatched. CDR1 is SGHRS and CDR2 is YFSETQ in the germline V gene. The CDR3 sequence is CASSPWASGHNEQFF. The CDR3 region has the DNA TGCGCCAGCAGTCCCTGGGCTAGCGGTCACAATGAGCAGTTCTTC.

Of note for this clone: This sample also contains other DNA sequences that code for the same CDR3. The rearrangement uses TRBV6-5 and TRBJ2-7; D may be TRBD2 (5 bases). CDR3 length equals 12 residues. CDR1 and CDR2 (germline): MNHEY, SVGAGI. Trimming stripped 7 bases from V and 0 bases from J, with 7 bases between. The CDR3 region is CASTGSSYEQYF. CDR3 sequence (DNA): TGTGCCAGCACGGGGAGCTCCTACGAGCAGTACTTC.

J is TRBJ1-5 and V is TRBV7-2, with TRBD1 matching 9 bases. With V trimmed by 4 bases and J by 6 bases, 7 bases remained unmatched. The CDR3 consists of 15 residues. Germline-derived CDR1 and CDR2 are SGHTA and FQGNSA. The CDR3 reads CASSSIGQGFQPQHF. The CDR3 nucleotides are TGTGCCAGCAGCTCAATCGGACAGGGGTTTCAGCCCCAGCATTTT. Supplemented by reference TRBV7-2 and TRBJ1-5, the full variable domain reads GAGVSQSPSNKVTEKGKDVELRCDPISGHTALYWYRQSLGQGLEFLIYFQGNSAPDKSGLPSDRFSAERTGGSVSTLTIQRTQQEDSAVYLCASSSIGQGFQPQHFGDGTRLSIL.

The chain employs TRBV11-2 and TRBJ2-1; D uncertain. The CDR3 consists of 13 residues. Germline values: CDR1 SGHAT, CDR2 FQNNGV. V was shortened by 0 bases and J by 5 bases, with 5 bases between the two germline ends. The CDR3 nucleotides are TGTGCCAGCAGCTTAGATCTCCACAATGAGCAGTTCTTC. Amino acids: CASSLDLHNEQFF.

This sequence joins TRBV11-2 and TRBJ1-5; D gene unclear. There are 14 residues in the CDR3. Trimming cost V 1 base and J 4 bases, with 8 bases left between them. Germline assignment: CDR1 SGHAT and CDR2 FQNNGV. The CDR3 is CASSLVVRNQPQHF. CDR3 sequence (DNA): TGTGCCAGCAGCTTAGTGGTCAGAAATCAGCCCCAGCATTTT.

For the CDR3, the DNA is TGTGCCAGCAGGCCCGGACAGGGGTTGAGCTATGGCTACACCTTC. This sequence encodes CASRPGQGLSYGYTF. This chain links TRBV7-3 with TRBJ1-2; 9 nucleotides align to TRBD1. Germline V lookup: CDR1 SGHTA, CDR2 FQGTGA. Trimming at V came to 6 bases and at J to 4 bases, leaving 9 bases not matched to a gene. This CDR3 is built from 15 residues.

V is TRBV6-5 and J is TRBJ2-7; D gene ambiguous. In germline, CDR1 is MNHEY, CDR2 SVGAGI. This CDR3 has 13 residues. Trimming removed 5 bases from V and 6 bases from J, with 14 bases in between. The CDR3 sequence: CASSNLTPTEQYF. The CDR3 nucleotides are TGTGCCAGCAGTAACCTGACTCCCACCGAGCAGTACTTC.

This clone appeared a few times. This chain joins TRBV5-4 and TRBJ2-2; D remains unclear. V lost 0 bases and J 2 bases, leaving 11 bases between the germline ends. CDR3 length: 16 residues. CDR1 is SGHNT and CDR2 is YYREEE in the germline V gene (reference sequence). The CDR3 DNA sequence: TGTGCCAGCAGCTTGGATGGCTTCCAAAACACCGGGGAGCTGTTTTTT. Protein sequence: CASSLDGFQNTGELFF.

This rearrangement joins TRBV7-9 to TRBJ2-3, with 8 bases aligning to TRBD2. Germline assignment: CDR1 SEHNR and CDR2 FQNEAQ (reference sequence). Unmatched junction bases numbered 3, after V lost 2 bases and J lost 2 bases. The CDR3 consists of 15 residues. CDR3 protein: CASSLLGGDTDTQYF. CDR3 DNA sequence: TGTGCCAGCAGCTTACTCGGGGGGGACACAGATACGCAGTATTTT.

The chain uses TRBV12-5 and TRBJ1-5; D gene unclear. Germline V lookup: CDR1 LGHNT, CDR2 FRNRAP. The ends were cut back, 6 bases at V and 4 bases at J, with 13 bases in the middle. The CDR3 has 14 amino acids. CDR3 sequence reads: CASGASRPNQPQHF. In DNA, the CDR3 is TGTGCTAGTGGGGCCTCTAGACCAAATCAGCCCCAGCATTTT.

J is TRBJ2-2 and V is TRBV6-5, with D possibly matching TRBD1 (6 bases). The ends were cut back, 6 bases at V and 6 bases at J, with 11 bases in the middle. From germline, CDR1 is MNHEY and CDR2 SVGAGI. The CDR3 has 13 amino acids. The CDR3 loop is CASSRGSAGELFF. The CDR3 nucleotides are TGTGCCAGCAGCAGGGGTTCGGCCGGGGAGCTGTTTTTT.

This clone was detected once. This chain's CDR3 is CASSDRDRSYEQYF. DNA of the CDR3: TGTGCCAGCAGCGACCGGGACAGGTCCTACGAGCAGTACTTC. The J gene is TRBJ2-7, the V gene TRBV5-8; 8 bases agree with TRBD1. In germline, CDR1 is SGHTS, CDR2 YDEGEE. The J segment lost 1 base and the V segment lost 4 bases, leaving 4 bases of the junction unmatched. CDR3 size: 14 residues.

The genes are TRBV4-3 and TRBJ1-2; D is ambiguous. The CDR3 has 14 amino acids. CDR1 is LGHNA and CDR2 is YSLEER in the germline V gene. V lost 0 bases, J lost 3 bases, and 8 bases lay in between. The CDR3 DNA reads as TGCGCCAGCAGCCAAGATCGGGATGACTATGGCTACACCTTC. Its translation: CASSQDRDDYGYTF.

The gene calls are TRBV2 and TRBJ2-1, with 8 bases that match TRBD2. CDR1 SNHLY and CDR2 FYNNEI come from the germline V gene. V gave up 7 bases and J gave up 9 bases; unmatched junction bases: 11. The CDR3 is made up of 14 amino acids. Here the CDR3 reads CASKLGLAVLEQFF. CDR3 DNA: TGTGCCAGCAAGCTCGGACTAGCTGTGCTTGAGCAGTTCTTC.